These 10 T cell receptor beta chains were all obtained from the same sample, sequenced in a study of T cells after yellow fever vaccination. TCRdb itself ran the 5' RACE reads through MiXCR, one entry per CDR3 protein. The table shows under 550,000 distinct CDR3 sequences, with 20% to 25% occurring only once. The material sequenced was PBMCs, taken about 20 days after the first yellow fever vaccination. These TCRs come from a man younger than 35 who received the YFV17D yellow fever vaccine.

The CDR3 spells CASSPPLWQGKNTGELFF. Written as DNA, the CDR3 is TGTGCCAGCAGCCCCCCCCTCTGGCAGGGGAAAAACACCGGGGAGCTGTTTTTT. The J gene is TRBJ2-2, the V gene TRBV11-1; tentatively, D is TRBD1 (6 bases). The CDR3 is made up of 18 amino acids. V dropped 5 bases and J dropped 2 bases, with 21 bases sitting between them. Germline V CDR1 and CDR2: SGHAT, FQDESV (reference sequence). The whole variable domain, remainder taken from reference TRBV11-1 and TRBJ2-2, is EAEVAQSPRYKITEKSQAVAFWCDPISGHATLYWYRQILGQGPELLVQFQDESVVDDSQLPKDRFSAERLKGVDSTLKIQPAELGDSAMYLCASSPPLWQGKNTGELFFGEGSRLTVL.

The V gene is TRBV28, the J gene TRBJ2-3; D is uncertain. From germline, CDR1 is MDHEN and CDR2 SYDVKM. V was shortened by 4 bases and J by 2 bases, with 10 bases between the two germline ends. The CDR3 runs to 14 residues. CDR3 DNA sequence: TGTGCCAGCAGTTCAGGACGGACCACAGATACGCAGTATTTT. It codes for CASSSGRTTDTQYF.

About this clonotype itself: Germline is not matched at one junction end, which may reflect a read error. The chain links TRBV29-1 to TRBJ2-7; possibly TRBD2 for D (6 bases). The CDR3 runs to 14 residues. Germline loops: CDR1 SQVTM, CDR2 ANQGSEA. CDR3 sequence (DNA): TGCAGCGTTGAGAGTCCCGGGGACTCCAACGAGCAGTACTTC. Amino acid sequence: CSVESPGDSNEQYF.

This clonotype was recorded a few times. The CDR3 spells CAWSPEGSTGELFF. Written as DNA, the CDR3 is TGTGCCTGGAGCCCCGAGGGGAGCACCGGGGAGCTGTTTTTT. The rearrangement joins TRBV30 to TRBJ2-2; either TRBD1 or TRBD2 may fit D (5 bases each). V dropped 3 bases and J dropped 4 bases, with 12 bases sitting between them. Germline CDR1 GTSNPN, CDR2 SVGIG (reference sequence). The CDR3 loop spans 14 amino acids.

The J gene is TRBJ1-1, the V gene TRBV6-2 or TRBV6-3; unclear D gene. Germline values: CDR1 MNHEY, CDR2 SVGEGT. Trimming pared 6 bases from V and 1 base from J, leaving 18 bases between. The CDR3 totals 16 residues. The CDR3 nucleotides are TGTGCCAGCAGCCGACCCCCACGATCGCCGAACACTGAAGCTTTCTTT. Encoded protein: CASSRPPRSPNTEAFF.

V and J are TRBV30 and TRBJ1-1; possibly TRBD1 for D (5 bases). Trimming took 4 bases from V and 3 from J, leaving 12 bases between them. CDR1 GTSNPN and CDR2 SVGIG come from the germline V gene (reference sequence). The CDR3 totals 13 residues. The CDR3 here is CAWTEGEYTEAFF. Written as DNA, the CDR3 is TGTGCCTGGACCGAAGGGGAGTACACTGAAGCTTTCTTT.

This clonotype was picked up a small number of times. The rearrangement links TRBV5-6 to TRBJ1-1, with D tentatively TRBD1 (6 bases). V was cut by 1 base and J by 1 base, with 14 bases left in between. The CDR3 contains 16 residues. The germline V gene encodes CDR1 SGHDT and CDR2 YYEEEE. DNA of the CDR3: TGTGCCAGCAGCTTGTTCGCCAGGGGCGGGAACACTGAAGCTTTCTTT. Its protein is CASSLFARGGNTEAFF.

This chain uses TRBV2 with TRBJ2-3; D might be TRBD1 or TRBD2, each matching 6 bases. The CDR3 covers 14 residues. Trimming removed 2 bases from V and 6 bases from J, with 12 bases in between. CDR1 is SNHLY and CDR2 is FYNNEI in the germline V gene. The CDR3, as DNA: TGTGCCAGCAGTGAATCAACAGGGAGGGATACGCAGTATTTT. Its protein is CASSESTGRDTQYF.

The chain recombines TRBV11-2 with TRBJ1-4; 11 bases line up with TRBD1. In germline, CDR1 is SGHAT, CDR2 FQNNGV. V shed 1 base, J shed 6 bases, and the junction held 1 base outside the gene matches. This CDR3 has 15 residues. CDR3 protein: CASSLGTGGYEKLFF. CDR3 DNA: TGTGCCAGCAGCTTAGGGACAGGGGGCTATGAAAAACTGTTTTTT. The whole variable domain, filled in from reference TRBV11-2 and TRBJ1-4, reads EAGVAQSPRYKIIEKRQSVAFWCNPISGHATLYWYQQILGQGPKLLIQFQNNGVVDDSQLPKDRFSAERLKGVDSTLKIQPAKLEDSAVYLCASSLGTGGYEKLFFGSGTQLSVL.

The CDR3 nucleotides are TGCGCCAGCAGCTCTTTTAGCGGGGACTACTACGAGCAGTACTTC. Its protein product is CASSSFSGDYYEQYF. The V call is TRBV5-1, the J call TRBJ2-7; 8 nucleotides line up with TRBD2. The CDR3 contains 15 residues. J gave up 3 bases and V 3 bases, and 8 bases lay outside the gene matches. Germline V gene lookup returns CDR1 SGHRS and CDR2 YFSETQ.